Given below is one TCR beta chain in context. This entry belongs to a study of shared clonotypes between healthy human individuals. The method was immunoSEQ multiplex PCR; TCRdb's version includes in-frame clones alone and lacks a portion of them. This sample has about 490,000 clones; 60% to 80% occur once, and the top ten carry approximately 12%. Germline CDR1 and CDR2: MGHRA and YSYEKL. This CDR3 has 15 residues. The sample taken for sequencing was PBMCs. The rearrangement uses TRBV4-1 and TRBJ2-5; TRBD1 matches 9 bases. The better agreement between TRBJ2-7 and the DNA end casts doubt on the J call. This receptor was identified in a woman in her forties in good health. Some clones in this sample may be carry-over from other donors' samples. The CDR3 loop is CASSRVGQGRYEQYF. The CDR3 DNA is TGCGCCAGCAGCCGCGTGGGACAGGGAAGGTACGAGCAGTACTTC.